A selection of T cell receptor beta chains follows, all from one sample in a study of cytomegalovirus exposure and HLA in healthy donors. Assay: immunoSEQ multiplex PCR; the TCRdb copy retains only in-frame clones and omits some. The sample consists of some 120,000 clones, 75% to 90% of them appearing once. Material: PBMCs. All receptors derive from a male donor in good health and CMV-seronegative. The CDR3 runs from the conserved cysteine through the conserved F or W. Fields, in order: V gene, D gene, clone size, J gene, CDR3 DNA, CDR3 protein. A D gene is named only where the DNA matches it firmly. A clone size is listed for some rows: how often the clone was seen (once, few, many), or a class if it is expanded.

>TRBV5-5|.|.|TRBJ2-7
TGTGCCAGTGGATGGGGGCGACCCTACGAGCAGTACTTC
CASGWGRPYEQYF
>TRBV27|TRBD2|.|TRBJ2-3
TGTGCCAGCAGTCCCCGGACTAGCGGATACACAGATACGCAGTATTTT
CASSPRTSGYTDTQYF
>TRBV29-1|.|.|TRBJ2-5
TGCAGCGCGATCGCCCCCTTGGAGGAGACCCAGTACTTC
CSAIAPLEETQYF
>TRBV9|.|.|TRBJ2-1
TGTGCCAGCAGCGTACGGCAGGACAATGAGCAGTTCTTC
CASSVRQDNEQFF
>TRBV5-6|.|.|TRBJ2-6
TGTGCCAGCACCTTAACAGTAACCGGGGCCAACGTCCTGACTTTC
CASTLTVTGANVLTF
>TRBV5-6|.|few|TRBJ1-2
TGTGCCAGCAGCACAATCCGGGAGCCGGAGGGCTACACCTTC
CASSTIREPEGYTF
>TRBV5-1|TRBD2|.|TRBJ2-7
TGCGCCAGCAGCTTGTCTTCTAGCGGGAGCTACGAGCAGTACTTC
CASSLSSSGSYEQYF
>TRBV25-1|TRBD1|.|TRBJ1-1
TGTGCCAGCAATTCCGCAGGGGGCACTGAAGCTTTCTTT
CASNSAGGTEAFF
>TRBV18|.|few|TRBJ2-7
TGTGCCAGCTCAGAACGACCGGGACTCTACGAGCAGTACTTC
CASSERPGLYEQYF
>TRBV7-9|TRBD2|.|TRBJ2-3
TGTGCCAGCAACTCGGGACTAGCGGGGACAGATACGCAGTATTTT
CASNSGLAGTDTQYF
>TRBV30|TRBD1|.|TRBJ2-7
TGTGCCTGGAGTCCAGACAGGGGGCCCCACGAGCAGTACTTC
CAWSPDRGPHEQYF
>TRBV29-1|TRBD1|.|TRBJ2-1
TGCAGCGTTGAAGCCAACAGGGGATACAATGAGCAGTTCTTC
CSVEANRGYNEQFF
>TRBV10-3|.|many|TRBJ1-4
TGTGCCATCAGTCGGGGACATGATGAAAAACTGTTTTTT
CAISRGHDEKLFF
>TRBV30|TRBD1|.|TRBJ2-7
TGTGCCTGGAGGAAACCGACAGGGAAGAGGTACGAGCAGTACTTC
CAWRKPTGKRYEQYF
>TRBV19|TRBD1|.|TRBJ1-1
TGTGCCAGTAACTCCGGGACAGTGAACACTGAAGCTTTCTTT
CASNSGTVNTEAFF
>TRBV10-3|.|.|TRBJ2-7
TGTGCCATCAGTGACGTAGCGCGAAGATACGAGCAGTACTTC
CAISDVARRYEQYF
>TRBV23-1|TRBD2|.|TRBJ2-4
TGCGCCAGCAGTGCCACCGGGACTAGCGGGGGGCCCGAGGTCCCCCGACCCAAAAACATTCAGTACTTC
CASSATGTSGGPEVPRPKNIQYF
>TRBV5-1|TRBD2|.|TRBJ2-3
TGCGCCAGCACCCTAGCGGGAGCCGGAGATACGCAGTATTTT
CASTLAGAGDTQYF